Sequencing of this T cell receptor beta chain was carried out in a study of metastatic and nonmetastatic thyroid tumors. Study-wide results and caveats: Across blood and tumor, TCR beta diversity in malignant thyroid tumors was reportedly significantly higher than in benign nodules.

TCRdb redid the clone calls on the PCR reads using MiXCR. The sample lists about 17,000 clones, 34% seen once, with roughly a sixth in the top ten. This clone was counted only a few times. The antigen is undetermined. Other DNA sequences in this sample translate to the same CDR3. Prior to thyroid surgery, none of the patients had received any treatment. Trimming took 5 bases from V and 3 from J, leaving 11 bases between them. Looked up from germline, CDR1 is MDHEN and CDR2 is SYDVKM. The CDR3 totals 14 residues. The sequencing input was tumor tissue. V usage is TRBV28 and J usage is TRBJ1-5; unclear D gene. This sequence originates from a female donor with papillary thyroid cancer or a benign thyroid nodule (not recorded which). Some clones in this sample may be carry-over from other donors' samples. This chain's CDR3 is CASSLERPNQPQHF. As DNA, the CDR3 is TGTGCCAGCAGTCTGGAGAGGCCCAATCAGCCCCAGCATTTT.